The 27 T cell receptor beta chains presented below share a single source sample, sequenced in a study of identical twins. MiXCR, run by TCRdb on the 5' RACE reads, gives a single entry per CDR3 protein. In the table there are 500,000 or so distinct CDR3 sequences, 14% of which are singletons. These data also formed part of another study, on yellow fever vaccine responses in identical twins.

Sequencing was performed on CD4+ T cells sorted from blood. These receptors were obtained from a young woman in good health.

The chain carries TRBV24-1 and TRBJ2-3; 12 nucleotides align to TRBD2. Looked up from germline, CDR1 is KGHDR and CDR2 is SFDVKD. The CDR3 consists of 18 residues. V gave up 4 bases and J gave up 0 bases; unmatched junction bases: 7. CDR3 nucleotide sequence: TGTGCCACCAGTGAATCCTACGGACTAGCGGGGAGCACAGATACGCAGTATTTT. It codes for CATSESYGLAGSTDTQYF.

This clonotype turned up a few times. The chain couples TRBV28 to TRBJ2-7; D is perhaps TRBD2 (6 bases). V shed 3 bases and J shed 0 bases, with 12 bases lying between them. The CDR3 is 15 residues long. Germline lookup yields CDR1 MDHEN and CDR2 SYDVKM. The CDR3 region is CASSFGSGYSYEQYF. In DNA, the CDR3 is TGTGCCAGCAGTTTTGGTAGCGGCTACTCCTACGAGCAGTACTTC.

This clonotype was seen more than once but under ten times. The rearrangement uses TRBV4-2 and TRBJ2-7; 8 bases agree with TRBD1. CDR1 LGHNA and CDR2 YNFKEQ come from the germline V gene. J was trimmed by 5 bases and V by 5 bases; bases with no gene match: 11. This CDR3 contains 15 residues. The CDR3 DNA reads as TGTGCCAGCAGCTCACTAGGACAGGGTCCCCACGAGCAGTACTTC. It codes for CASSSLGQGPHEQYF.

This clonotype was seen a few times. This chain links TRBV28 with TRBJ1-1; D not certain. This CDR3 is 13 amino acids long. V shed 6 bases and J shed 2 bases, with 10 bases lying between them. Germline-derived CDR1 and CDR2 are MDHEN and SYDVKM. The CDR3 nucleotides are TGTGCCAGCAGCCCCGGGTCCAACACTGAAGCTTTCTTT. It specifies CASSPGSNTEAFF.

The chain joins TRBV5-1 to TRBJ2-2; TRBD1 matches at 8 bases. The CDR3 is 13 residues long. J gave up 4 bases and V 7 bases, and 3 bases lay outside the gene matches. From germline, CDR1 is SGHRS and CDR2 YFSETQ. The CDR3 nucleotides are TGCGCCAGCCGGACAGGGATCACCGGGGAGCTGTTTTTT. This sequence encodes CASRTGITGELFF.

V and J are TRBV5-5 and TRBJ2-1, with 8 bases that match TRBD2. The CDR3 consists of 15 residues. After removal of 1 base from V and 7 bases from J, the junction contained 7 bases not matched to a gene. From germline, CDR1 is SGHKS and CDR2 YYEKEE (reference sequence). CDR3 coding DNA: TGTGCCAGCAGCTTGATGGGACTAGAGGTAAATGAGCAGTTCTTC. This gives the protein CASSLMGLEVNEQFF. Using reference TRBV5-5 and TRBJ2-1 for the parts outside the CDR3, the full variable domain is DAGVTQSPTHLIKTRGQQVTLRCSPISGHKSVSWYQQVLGQGPQFIFQYYEKEERGRGNFPDRFSARQFPNYSSELNVNALLLGDSALYLCASSLMGLEVNEQFFGPGTRLTVL.

This clonotype was observed at least ten times. J is TRBJ1-1 and V is TRBV4-1; possible D gene TRBD1, 5 bases. Germline CDR1 and CDR2: MGHRA and YSYEKL. The V end lost 1 base, the J end lost 4 bases, and 19 bases lay between the germline ends. This CDR3 comprises 17 residues. The CDR3 DNA reads TGCGCCAGCAGCCAAGGCGCCGCGGGACCGAGGGGCACTGAAGCTTTCTTT. Translated: CASSQGAAGPRGTEAFF.

This clonotype has just a few counts. The junction shows a germline mismatch at one end, possibly a read error. The J gene is TRBJ2-1, the V gene TRBV5-1, with 7 positions matching TRBD2. The CDR3 contains 14 residues. The germline gives CDR1 SGHRS, CDR2 YFSETQ. The CDR3 loop is CATSLGGNYNEQFF. CDR3 in DNA: TGCGCCACCAGCTTGGGAGGGAACTACAATGAGCAGTTCTTC. The entire variable domain, with the rest obtained from reference TRBV5-1 and TRBJ2-1, is as follows: KAGVTQTPRYLIKTRGQQVTLSCSPISGHRSVSWYQQTPGQGLQFLFEYFSETQRNKGNFPGRFSGRQFSNSRSEMNVSTLELGDSALYLCATSLGGNYNEQFFGPGTRLTVL.

In its sample, this clonotype was seen many times. The chain couples TRBV10-3 to TRBJ2-5; no clear D. This CDR3 has 12 residues. Germline lookup yields CDR1 ENHRY and CDR2 SYGVKD. The V gene lost 6 bases and the J gene lost 4 bases, with 9 bases spanning the gap. Here the CDR3 DNA reads TGTGCCATCAGCCCGTCCGGAGAGACCCAGTACTTC. It yields the protein CAISPSGETQYF.

The rearrangement uses TRBV18 and TRBJ2-1; weak D call: TRBD1 (5 bases). V lost 3 bases and J 5 bases, leaving 20 bases between the germline ends. Germline lookup yields CDR1 KGHSH and CDR2 LQKENI. The CDR3 is made up of 17 amino acids. CDR3 sequence: CASSPLQGTHTDNEQFF. CDR3 nucleotides: TGTGCCAGCTCACCCCTCCAGGGAACCCACACAGACAATGAGCAGTTCTTC.

The J gene is TRBJ2-1, the V gene TRBV19, with TRBD1 matching 10 bases. The CDR3 has 14 amino acids. The V gene end was trimmed by 4 bases and the J gene end by 6 bases; junction bases not matched to a gene: 3. The V gene's germline CDR1 is LNHDA and CDR2 SQIVND (reference sequence). The CDR3 is CASSRGTGVNEQFF. The CDR3 DNA reads TGTGCCAGTAGTAGGGGGACAGGGGTCAATGAGCAGTTCTTC.

The chain links TRBV9 to TRBJ2-7; D possibly corresponds to TRBD1 (5 bases). V was clipped by 0 bases and J by 9 bases, with 13 bases between them. CDR3 size: 13 residues. Looked up from germline, CDR1 is SGDLS and CDR2 is YYNGEE. The DNA of the CDR3 is TGTGCCAGCAGCGTAGGGAGTGGGGCATGGCAGTACTTC. Encoded protein: CASSVGSGAWQYF. Full variable domain (outside the CDR3, taken from reference TRBV9 and TRBJ2-7): DSGVTQTPKHLITATGQRVTLRCSPRSGDLSVYWYQQSLDQGLQFLIQYYNGEERAKGNILERFSAQQFPDLHSELNLSSLELGDSALYFCASSVGSGAWQYFGPGTRLTVT.

This clonotype appeared many times. The gene calls are TRBV12-3 or TRBV12-4 and TRBJ1-5; D unresolved. The CDR3 runs 15 residues. The V gene lost 1 base and the J gene lost 7 bases, with 14 bases spanning the gap. CDR3 region: CASSLGVWGHQPQHF. The CDR3 nucleotides are TGTGCCAGCAGTTTAGGTGTATGGGGTCACCAGCCCCAGCATTTT.

This clonotype was seen at least ten times. The chain combines TRBV12-3 or TRBV12-4 with TRBJ1-4, with TRBD1 as a possible D gene (5 bases). This CDR3 comprises 14 residues. V lost 4 bases, J lost 7 bases, and 13 bases lay in between. The CDR3 sequence: CASSSSGTGEKLFF. Here the CDR3 DNA reads TGTGCCAGCAGTTCATCCGGGACCGGTGAAAAACTGTTTTTT.

The chain recombines TRBV20-1 with TRBJ2-1, with 8 bases aligning to TRBD2. Germline-derived CDR1 and CDR2 are DFQATT and SNEGSKA (reference sequence). There are 15 residues in the CDR3. After removal of 4 bases from V and 4 bases from J, the junction contained 9 bases not matched to a gene. The CDR3 here is CSAKGGRTSYNEQFF. The CDR3 DNA reads TGCAGTGCTAAGGGCGGGAGGACATCTTACAATGAGCAGTTCTTC.

There are a few counts of this clonotype. The chain links TRBV28 to TRBJ1-4, with TRBD1 matching 7 bases. The CDR3 consists of 17 residues. V lost 6 bases to trimming and J lost 2 bases; unmatched junction nucleotides: 12. CDR1 is MDHEN, CDR2 SYDVKM, per germline. CDR3 residues: CASSLTGARGTNEKLFF. The DNA of the CDR3 is TGTGCCAGCAGCCTAACAGGGGCCAGAGGTACTAATGAAAAACTGTTTTTT.

This chain links TRBV20-1 with TRBJ2-7, with 8 bases matching TRBD1. Germline lookup yields CDR1 DFQATT and CDR2 SNEGSKA (reference sequence). The V gene end was trimmed by 6 bases and the J gene end by 2 bases; junction bases not matched to a gene: 3. This CDR3 contains 12 residues. CDR3 amino acids: CSARQGPYEQYF. For the CDR3, the DNA is TGCAGTGCACGACAGGGGCCCTACGAGCAGTACTTC.

CDR3 in DNA: TGTGCCAGCACCCCCTCCGGTCTCCCGGCTGAAGCTTTCTTT. Its translation: CASTPSGLPAEAFF. The genes are TRBV12-3 or TRBV12-4 and TRBJ1-1, with unresolved D. The CDR3 loop spans 14 amino acids. V lost 7 bases to trimming and J lost 6 bases, with 18 bases between them.

In this sample, this clonotype turned up a few times. This sequence joins TRBV4-3 and TRBJ2-7; D not resolved. Germline V gene sequence: CDR1 LGHNA, CDR2 YSLEER. The CDR3 has 16 residues. Trimming left V 0 bases short and J 4 bases short, with 16 bases between. The chain's CDR3 is CASSQEFGSIEYEQYF. As DNA, the CDR3 is TGCGCCAGCAGCCAAGAGTTCGGATCCATTGAGTACGAGCAGTACTTC.

The chain links TRBV5-6 to TRBJ1-1, with TRBD1 identical over 11 bases. Trimming cost V 3 bases and J 1 base; bases outside gene matches: 2. Germline CDR1 is SGHDT and CDR2 is YYEEEE. The CDR3 spans 15 residues. The chain's CDR3 is CASSWGTGGNTEAFF. CDR3 DNA sequence: TGTGCCAGCAGCTGGGGGACAGGGGGGAACACTGAAGCTTTCTTT.

This clonotype has just a few counts. The rearrangement joins TRBV5-5 to TRBJ2-2; TRBD1 agrees at 11 bases. V shed 7 bases and J 4 bases; nucleotides not matched to a gene: 6. From germline, CDR1 is SGHKS and CDR2 YYEKEE (reference sequence). The CDR3 is made up of 15 amino acids. CDR3 coding DNA: TGTGCCAGCGGAATAGGGACAGGGGGCACCGGGGAGCTGTTTTTT. Translated: CASGIGTGGTGELFF.

The CDR3 spells CASSPISRGNEQFF. CDR3 in DNA: TGTGCCAGCAGTCCCATCTCACGCGGGAATGAGCAGTTCTTC. The chain has TRBV6-1 and TRBJ2-1, with D possibly being TRBD2 (5 bases). V lost 5 bases to trimming and J lost 7 bases, with 15 bases between them. Germline CDR1 MNHNS, CDR2 SASEGT. The CDR3 has 14 residues.

This clonotype was counted a few times. This chain uses TRBV7-9 with TRBJ1-4, with a possible D match to TRBD1 (5 bases). The ends were cut back, 1 base at V and 12 bases at J, with 12 bases in the middle. The CDR3 contains 13 residues. The germline V gene encodes CDR1 SEHNR and CDR2 FQNEAQ (reference sequence). CDR3 in DNA: TGTGCCAGCAGCTTAGGACAGCCCTGGGAACTGTTTTTT. Translation: CASSLGQPWELFF.

The chain couples TRBV5-6 to TRBJ2-5; 12 nucleotides align to TRBD1. CDR1 is SGHDT and CDR2 is YYEEEE in the germline V gene. The CDR3 totals 17 residues. After removal of 3 bases from V and 1 base from J, the junction contained 7 bases not matched to a gene. The CDR3 is CASSSAGTGGAQETQYF. The CDR3, as DNA: TGTGCCAGCAGCTCAGCCGGGACAGGGGGCGCCCAAGAGACCCAGTACTTC.

The chain combines TRBV20-1 with TRBJ2-2; 8 positions agree with TRBD2. The germline CDR1 and CDR2 sequences are DFQATT and SNEGSKA (reference sequence). J gave up 3 bases and V 3 bases, and 9 bases lay outside the gene matches. This CDR3 contains 16 residues. Written as DNA, the CDR3 is TGCAGTGCTAGTGCTTGGGCGGGGGGTCACACCGGGGAGCTGTTTTTT. It specifies CSASAWAGGHTGELFF.

V and J are TRBV24-1 and TRBJ2-7; no clear D. The length of the CDR3 is 13 residues. Germline CDR1 KGHDR, CDR2 SFDVKD. V was trimmed by 5 bases and J by 4 bases, leaving 11 bases between them. The CDR3 nucleotides read TGTGCCACCAGTGTTCCCGGAAAATACGAGCAGTACTTC. Protein sequence: CATSVPGKYEQYF.

The sample holds many counts of this clonotype. The chain carries TRBV15 and TRBJ2-7; D is uncertain. Per the germline V gene, CDR1 is LNHNV and CDR2 is YYDKDF (reference sequence). V lost 0 bases and J lost 0, with 9 bases in between. The CDR3 is 15 residues long. The CDR3: CATSRDYDTSYEQYF. DNA of the CDR3: TGTGCCACCAGCAGAGATTATGACACCTCCTACGAGCAGTACTTC.